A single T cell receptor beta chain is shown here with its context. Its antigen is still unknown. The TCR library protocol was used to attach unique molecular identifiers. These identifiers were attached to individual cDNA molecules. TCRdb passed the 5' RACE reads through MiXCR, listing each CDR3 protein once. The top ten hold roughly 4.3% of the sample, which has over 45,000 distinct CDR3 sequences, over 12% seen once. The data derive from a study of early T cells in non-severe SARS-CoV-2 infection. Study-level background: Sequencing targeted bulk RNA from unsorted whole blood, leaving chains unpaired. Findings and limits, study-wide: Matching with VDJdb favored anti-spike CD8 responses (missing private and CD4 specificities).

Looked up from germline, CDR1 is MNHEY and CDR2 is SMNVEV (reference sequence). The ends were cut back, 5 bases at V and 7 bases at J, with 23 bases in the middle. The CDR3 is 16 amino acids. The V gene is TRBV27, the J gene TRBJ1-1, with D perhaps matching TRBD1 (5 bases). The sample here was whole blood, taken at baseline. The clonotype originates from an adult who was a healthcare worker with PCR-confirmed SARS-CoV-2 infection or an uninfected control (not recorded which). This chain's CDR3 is CASSPGTGGPPLEAFF. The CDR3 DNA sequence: TGTGCCAGCAGTCCCGGGACGGGCGGCCCACCCCTTGAAGCTTTCTTT.